This passage covers 14 T cell receptor beta chains from one sample sequenced in a study of T cell responses to AZD1222 COVID-19 vaccine. TCRdb's copy holds only in-frame clones and misses some; the assay was immunoSEQ multiplex PCR. This sample yields about 84,000 clones, of which roughly nine tenths are seen a single time; 1.5% belongs to the top ten. The sequencing used peripheral blood, collected on day 0 of AZD1222 vaccination. The receptors stem from an adult in good health.

The V and J genes are TRBV28 and TRBJ1-2; D perhaps matches TRBD1 (5 bases). The germline CDR1 and CDR2 sequences are MDHEN and SYDVKM. The CDR3 is 14 residues long. V shed 5 bases and J shed 4 bases, with 14 bases lying between them. The DNA of the CDR3 is TGTGCCAGCAGTGGCGGCGGGGGAATCTATGGCTACACCTTC. It encodes CASSGGGGIYGYTF.

This sequence joins TRBV7-3 and TRBJ2-1; TRBD2 aligns across 12 bases. The CDR3 contains 15 residues. V was pared by 5 bases and J by 6 bases, with 5 bases of the junction left unmatched. Looked up from germline, CDR1 is SGHTA and CDR2 is FQGTGA. The CDR3 nucleotides are TGTGCCAGCAGCGCAGGACTAGCGGGATCCAATGAGCAGTTCTTC. Translated: CASSAGLAGSNEQFF.

The gene calls are TRBV18 and TRBJ1-4; the D is unclear. The CDR3 covers 15 residues. Germline values: CDR1 KGHSH, CDR2 LQKENI. V lost 3 bases and J lost 0, with 8 bases in between. The CDR3 spells CASSPGSPTNEKLFF. The DNA of the CDR3 is TGTGCCAGCTCACCCGGTAGTCCAACTAATGAAAAACTGTTTTTT.

The V gene is TRBV18, the J gene TRBJ1-1; D ambiguous. V lost 0 bases, J lost 1 base, and 9 bases lay in between. This CDR3 has 15 residues. Per the germline V gene, CDR1 is KGHSH and CDR2 is LQKENI. CDR3 protein: CASSPPKGQNTEAFF. CDR3 DNA sequence: TGTGCCAGCTCACCACCGAAAGGTCAGAACACTGAAGCTTTCTTT.

V usage is TRBV4-2 and J usage is TRBJ1-2; perhaps TRBD1 as D (5 bases). Germline V gene data show CDR1 as LGHNA and CDR2 as YNFKEQ. With 1 base removed from V and 3 bases from J, the gap between germline ends came to 9 bases. This CDR3 region has 14 residues. CDR3 nucleotide sequence: TGTGCCAGCAGCCAAGGTGAGGGGCACTATGGCTACACCTTC. Its protein product is CASSQGEGHYGYTF.

The genes are TRBV9 and TRBJ1-1; weak D call: TRBD1 (6 bases). This CDR3 is built from 14 residues. V was cut by 4 bases and J by 0 bases, with 10 bases left in between. The germline V gene encodes CDR1 SGDLS and CDR2 YYNGEE. For the CDR3, the DNA is TGTGCCAGCAGCCTACAGGGTATGAACACTGAAGCTTTCTTT. It specifies CASSLQGMNTEAFF.

This clone has just one count. This chain connects TRBV6-5 to TRBJ2-2; perhaps TRBD2 as D (5 bases). V lost 7 bases to trimming and J lost 5 bases, with 14 bases between them. CDR1 is MNHEY, CDR2 SVGAGI, per germline. This CDR3 has 14 amino acids. The CDR3 reads CASTGRLGTGELFF. CDR3 in DNA: TGTGCCAGCACGGGAAGGCTAGGGACCGGGGAGCTGTTTTTT.

V gene TRBV7-3 combines with J gene TRBJ2-3; 10 nucleotides agree with TRBD2. The V and J ends lost 1 base and 3 bases, in that order; junction bases with no gene match: 7. In germline, CDR1 is SGHTA, CDR2 FQGTGA. This CDR3 is 17 amino acids long. CDR3 in DNA: TGTGCCAGCAGCTTAATAGGGGTAGCGGGAGGTACAGATACGCAGTATTTT. Translated, it gives CASSLIGVAGGTDTQYF.

This clone showed up just once. This chain uses TRBV7-2 with TRBJ2-2; 9 bases are shared with TRBD2. CDR1 is SGHTA, CDR2 FQGNSA, per germline. V lost 3 bases, J lost 3 bases, and 2 bases stayed unmatched. The CDR3 is 15 residues long. The CDR3 loop is CASSFSGSDTGELFF. The CDR3 DNA follows: TGTGCCAGCAGCTTTAGCGGGAGCGACACCGGGGAGCTGTTTTTT.

The genes are TRBV4-2 and TRBJ2-7, with 7 nucleotides matching TRBD1. Germline CDR1 and CDR2: LGHNA and YNFKEQ. J gave up 2 bases and V 2 bases, and 3 bases lay outside the gene matches. This CDR3 region has 14 residues. CDR3 in amino acids: CASSQLTGAYEQYF. Written as DNA, the CDR3 is TGTGCCAGCAGCCAACTAACAGGGGCCTACGAGCAGTACTTC.

The J gene is TRBJ2-1, the V gene TRBV25-1; maybe TRBD2 (5 bases). Germline V lookup: CDR1 MGHDK, CDR2 SYGVNS. There are 12 residues in the CDR3. Between the trimmed V and J ends, which lost 4 bases and 6 bases, there was a span of 7 bases. CDR3 region: CASSVGVNEQFF. Written as DNA, the CDR3 is TGTGCCAGCAGTGTCGGGGTCAATGAGCAGTTCTTC.

This clone was recorded only once. V and J are TRBV3-1 (or the pseudogene TRBV3-2) and TRBJ2-3, with 12 positions matching TRBD2. The V gene end was trimmed by 4 bases and the J gene end by 0 bases; junction bases not matched to a gene: 5. Germline CDR1 is LGHDT and CDR2 is YNNKEL (reference sequence). The CDR3 has 17 amino acids. CDR3 amino acids: CASSLLTSGSSTDTQYF. DNA for the CDR3: TGTGCCAGCAGCCTTCTGACTAGCGGGAGTAGCACAGATACGCAGTATTTT.

The V call is TRBV7-3, the J call TRBJ1-5, with a tentative D call TRBD1 (5 bases). Germline lookup yields CDR1 SGHTA and CDR2 FQGTGA. Deletions cut 0 bases from V and 6 bases from J, with 12 bases between. The CDR3 is 15 residues long. The CDR3 spells CASSLTGLGGQPQHF. CDR3 DNA: TGTGCCAGCAGCTTAACCGGGCTCGGGGGTCAGCCCCAGCATTTT.

The CDR3 nucleotides read TGTGCCAGCAGCCCGCCGGGACTAGTGAGAACCGGGGAGCTGTTTTTT. It codes for CASSPPGLVRTGELFF. The chain links TRBV9 to TRBJ2-2; 8 bases agree with TRBD2. The CDR3 extends over 16 amino acids. CDR1 SGDLS and CDR2 YYNGEE come from the germline V gene. With V trimmed by 4 bases and J by 5 bases, 10 bases remained unmatched.